This T cell receptor beta chain was profiled in a study of neurological immune-mediated disorders. V gave up 2 bases and J gave up 8 bases; unmatched junction bases: 20. The CDR3 has 17 residues. CDR1 and CDR2 from the germline V gene are DFQATT and SNEGSKA (reference sequence). TCRdb reanalysed the 5' RACE reads using MiXCR and keeps one entry per CDR3 protein. The profile shows 66,000 or so distinct CDR3 sequences, roughly 4.3% of them singletons. This receptor was identified in a man aged 25-40 years with multiple sclerosis. The gene calls are TRBV20-1 and TRBJ1-1, with 7 bases aligning to TRBD1. Sequenced: PBMCs. CDR3: CSARSPGTAGGIFEAFF. The CDR3 bases are TGCAGTGCTAGATCACCCGGGACAGCGGGAGGGATCTTCGAAGCTTTCTTT.